Following are 18 T cell receptor beta chains from one sample sequenced in a study of cytomegalovirus exposure and HLA in healthy donors (dated by TCRdb to the late 2010s). Library construction relied on the immunoSEQ multiplex PCR assay. The multiplex PCR relied on a mix of 60 forward primers for TCR Vbeta segments and 13 reverse primers for TCR Jbeta segments. TCRdb limited this immuneACCESS table to in-frame rearrangements with V and J called. A share of clones is missing; checked studies link under half to unresolved V genes, and the rest is unexplained. Across this sample there are 220,000 or so clones, with approximately 82% seen only once. Of the sample, less than 4.5% falls within the top ten clones. Source material: PBMCs. These receptors all come from a male donor in good health and CMV-seronegative.

The V call is TRBV20-1, the J call TRBJ2-7; tentative D call: TRBD1 (5 bases). Germline CDR1 DFQATT, CDR2 SNEGSKA (reference sequence). The CDR3 spans 11 residues. The V gene lost 5 bases and the J gene lost 3 bases, with 8 bases spanning the gap. The CDR3 sequence: CSAAQGYEQYF. The DNA of the CDR3 is TGCAGTGCTGCCCAGGGCTACGAGCAGTACTTC.

This chain connects TRBV5-1 to TRBJ1-2, with D perhaps TRBD1 (5 bases). Between the trimmed V and J ends, which lost 0 bases and 8 bases, there was a span of 11 bases. CDR1 and CDR2 from the germline V gene are SGHRS and YFSETQ. This CDR3 is built from 13 residues. This chain's CDR3 is CASSLDAGLGYTF. The CDR3 region has the DNA TGCGCCAGCAGCTTGGATGCAGGGCTAGGCTACACCTTC. The complete variable domain, with remaining parts taken from reference TRBV5-1 and TRBJ1-2, reads KAGVTQTPRYLIKTRGQQVTLSCSPISGHRSVSWYQQTPGQGLQFLFEYFSETQRNKGNFPGRFSGRQFSNSRSEMNVSTLELGDSALYLCASSLDAGLGYTFGSGTRLTVV.

The genes are TRBV5-1 and TRBJ1-5; D gene unclear. The CDR3 has 15 amino acids. CDR1 and CDR2 from the germline V gene are SGHRS and YFSETQ. V gave up 5 bases and J gave up 0 bases, with 12 bases separating them. This CDR3 reads CASRLDGYSNQPQHF. The CDR3, as DNA: TGCGCCAGCAGATTAGACGGGTATAGCAATCAGCCCCAGCATTTT.

This clone was counted only a few times. CDR3: CSVRVRTDTQYF. The CDR3 DNA sequence: TGCAGCGTTAGAGTGCGCACAGATACGCAGTATTTT. V is TRBV29-1 and J is TRBJ2-3, with D hard to call. CDR3 length equals 12 residues. V was pared by 5 bases and J by 1 base, with 7 bases between. Germline-derived CDR1 and CDR2 are SQVTM and ANQGSEA.

The chain links TRBV10-3 to TRBJ1-5; 7 bases align to TRBD1. The germline V gene encodes CDR1 ENHRY and CDR2 SYGVKD. This CDR3 is 14 amino acids long. V lost 0 bases, J lost 7 bases, and 3 bases stayed unmatched. DNA of the CDR3: TGTGCCATCAGTGAGTCCCCAGGGGGACAGCCCCAGCATTTT. Its translation: CAISESPGGQPQHF.

The chain recombines TRBV7-9 with TRBJ2-1, with 8 nucleotides matching TRBD2. This CDR3 is 16 amino acids long. Unmatched junction bases numbered 9, after V lost 5 bases and J lost 3 bases. Germline V gene sequence: CDR1 SEHNR, CDR2 FQNEAQ (reference sequence). In DNA form, the CDR3 reads TGTGCCAGCAGCCCGGTCCAAGCGGGAGTCTACAATGAGCAGTTCTTC. Amino acid sequence: CASSPVQAGVYNEQFF.

To note about this clone: A junction end diverges from the germline sequence, so it may reflect a read error. The genes are TRBV7-9 and TRBJ1-4; TRBD1 is a possible D gene (5 bases). The CDR3 runs 16 residues. Germline-derived CDR1 and CDR2 are SEHNR and FQNEAQ (reference sequence). CDR3 bases: TGTTCCAGCAGCGCTCTTCATGGGGGGGAGGATGAAAAACTGTTTTTT. Its translation: CSSSALHGGEDEKLFF.

This chain links TRBV4-2 with TRBJ1-3; D remains ambiguous. Trimming left V 4 bases short and J 3 bases short, with 16 bases between. CDR3 size: 16 residues. Germline V lookup: CDR1 LGHNA, CDR2 YNFKEQ. The CDR3 spells CASSPYSVNGGNTIYF. CDR3 sequence (DNA): TGTGCCAGCAGCCCTTACTCGGTGAATGGTGGAAACACCATATATTTT.

This rearrangement joins TRBV14 to TRBJ2-7; D gene unclear. Germline CDR1 and CDR2: SGHDN and FVKESK. The V and J ends lost 4 bases and 4 bases respectively, with 14 bases between them. This CDR3 region has 14 residues. DNA for the CDR3: TGTGCCAGCAGCCCTCATTCCGCGGTTTACGAGCAGTACTTC. Translation gives CASSPHSAVYEQYF.

The chain links TRBV5-1 to TRBJ2-5; 9 nucleotides match TRBD2. Per germline, CDR1 SGHRS and CDR2 YFSETQ. This CDR3 contains 14 residues. With 4 bases clipped from V and 5 bases from J, the junction kept 6 bases outside the gene matches. Here the CDR3 reads CASSGGRAQETQYF. In DNA form, the CDR3 reads TGCGCCAGCAGCGGCGGGAGGGCCCAGGAGACCCAGTACTTC.

The rearrangement links TRBV19 to TRBJ2-7, with 7 bases matching TRBD1. The germline V gene has CDR1 LNHDA and CDR2 SQIVND (reference sequence). V was clipped by 5 bases and J by 4 bases; unmatched bases: 8. The CDR3 consists of 14 residues. CDR3 protein: CASSLDGTAYEQYF. The DNA of the CDR3 is TGTGCCAGTAGTTTGGACGGGACAGCTTACGAGCAGTACTTC.

This chain connects TRBV6-1 to TRBJ1-1; D is uncertain. CDR3 length: 15 residues. V gave up 2 bases and J gave up 5 bases, with 15 bases separating them. Per the germline V gene, CDR1 is MNHNS and CDR2 is SASEGT. The CDR3 protein is CASSENYGWTTEAFF. The DNA of the CDR3 is TGTGCCAGCAGTGAAAATTATGGATGGACTACTGAAGCTTTCTTT.

The J gene is TRBJ2-7, the V gene TRBV19; 7 bases map to TRBD1. The CDR3 is 13 residues long. Per the germline V gene, CDR1 is LNHDA and CDR2 is SQIVND (reference sequence). V dropped 11 bases and J dropped 6; count of bases not matched to a gene: 13. CDR3 nucleotide sequence: TGTGCCTGTGCAGTGGCGACAGGGTCCGAGCAGTACTTC. Translating it yields CACAVATGSEQYF.

V gene TRBV18 combines with J gene TRBJ2-7; a possible D gene is TRBD2 (5 bases). V lost 5 bases and J lost 4, with 18 bases in between. Germline-derived CDR1 and CDR2 are KGHSH and LQKENI. This CDR3 contains 15 residues. The CDR3: CASSAGLPPIYEQYF. DNA of the CDR3: TGTGCCAGCTCAGCGGGCCTACCCCCCATTTACGAGCAGTACTTC.

This clone was counted between two and nine times. Relative to the germline gene, one junction end is altered; a read error may explain this. V is TRBV7-9 and J is TRBJ1-2; perhaps TRBD1 as D (5 bases). Germline V gene lookup returns CDR1 SEHNR and CDR2 FQNEAQ (reference sequence). The CDR3 runs to 12 residues. The CDR3 sequence is CSSSLEQGGYTF. DNA for the CDR3: TGTTCCAGCAGCTTAGAGCAGGGCGGCTACACCTTC.

The chain uses TRBV7-3 and TRBJ1-2; D gene ambiguous. CDR1 is SGHTA, CDR2 FQGTGA, per germline. This CDR3 region has 16 residues. Between the trimmed V and J ends, which lost 1 base and 4 bases, there was a span of 16 bases. CDR3 in amino acids: CASSLNPTGGFYGYTF. The CDR3 DNA reads as TGTGCCAGCAGCTTAAACCCAACCGGCGGATTCTATGGCTACACCTTC. Full variable domain (remainder filled in from reference TRBV7-3 and TRBJ1-2): GAGVSQTPSNKVTEKGKYVELRCDPISGHTALYWYRQSLGQGPEFLIYFQGTGAADDSGLPNDRFFAVRPEGSVSTLKIQRTERGDSAVYLCASSLNPTGGFYGYTFGSGTRLTVV.

The chain joins TRBV5-1 to TRBJ1-3; TRBD1 might be the D (6 bases). Deletions cut 4 bases from V and 0 bases from J, with 11 bases between. The CDR3 has 15 residues. Per germline, CDR1 SGHRS and CDR2 YFSETQ. This CDR3 reads CASSAQGLSGNTIYF. The DNA of the CDR3 is TGCGCCAGCAGCGCACAGGGCCTCTCTGGAAACACCATATATTTT.

This chain links TRBV7-8 with TRBJ2-1, with TRBD2 matching 10 bases. V was pared by 4 bases and J by 7 bases, with 4 bases of the junction left unmatched. Germline V gene lookup returns CDR1 SGHVS and CDR2 FQNEAQ. The CDR3 covers 14 residues. CDR3 loop: CASSSGTSVNEQFF. CDR3 coding DNA: TGTGCCAGCAGCTCTGGGACTAGCGTTAATGAGCAGTTCTTC.